This T cell receptor (beta chain) was sequenced for a study of technical replicates of blood from several donors. The repertoire was sequenced with immunoSEQ multiplex PCR; TCRdb's copy has only in-frame clones and lacks some. The sample includes roughly 11,000 clones, approximately 93% seen only once; the top ten take more than 9%. CDR1 is SGHRS and CDR2 is YFSETQ in the germline V gene. V dropped 0 bases and J dropped 3 bases, with 7 bases sitting between them. The CDR3 is 14 residues long. The specimen sequenced was PBMCs. This sequence was found in a human donor in good health. The gene calls are TRBV5-1 and TRBJ1-5; no clear D. For the CDR3, the DNA is TGCGCCAGCAGCTTGGTCCCCAACAATCAGCCCCAGCATTTT. This translates into CASSLVPNNQPQHF.